This is a list of T cell receptor beta chains from one sample in a study of T cells and Merkel cell carcinoma outcomes. The protocol was immunoSEQ multiplex PCR, while the TCRdb copy is restricted to in-frame clones and leaves out a portion. This sample has roughly 7,000 clones, with 80% to 95% found just once. The material sequenced was tumor tissue from Merkel cell carcinoma. Source of these receptors: a human donor with Merkel cell carcinoma. Both conserved end residues are part of each CDR3. The order of the fields is CDR3 DNA, CDR3 protein, clone size, J gene, V gene, D gene. D genes are given only for firm matches. Not every row has a clone size; where given, it reads once, few, many or a size class.

cdr3_nt: TGTGCCAGCAGCTTAACCCCTCAAGAGGTGGGGTTTGTCAGGGGCTACACCTTC; cdr3_aa: CASSLTPQEVGFVRGYTF; clone_size: .; j_call: TRBJ1-2; v_call: TRBV7-9; d_call: .
cdr3_nt: TGTGCCAGCAGCCTGCTCGGGACAGGGGGTGGTGGGCAGTTCTTC; cdr3_aa: CASSLLGTGGGGQFF; clone_size: .; j_call: TRBJ2-1; v_call: TRBV7-8; d_call: TRBD1
cdr3_nt: TGTGCCAGCAGCCCTGGGACTAGCGGCAAGACCGGGGAGCTGTTTTTT; cdr3_aa: CASSPGTSGKTGELFF; clone_size: once; j_call: TRBJ2-2; v_call: TRBV11-2; d_call: TRBD2
cdr3_nt: TGTGCCAGCAAAGACTGGGACAGGGCTGATGGCTACACCTTC; cdr3_aa: CASKDWDRADGYTF; clone_size: once; j_call: TRBJ1-2; v_call: TRBV2; d_call: TRBD1
cdr3_nt: TGTGCCAGCAGTGAGGGTGGGGGGGCAGATACGCAGTATTTT; cdr3_aa: CASSEGGGADTQYF; clone_size: .; j_call: TRBJ2-3; v_call: TRBV25-1; d_call: TRBD2
cdr3_nt: TGTGCCAGTAGACCCCCTGGTGGGGCGCTTAATGAAAAACTGTTTTTT; cdr3_aa: CASRPPGGALNEKLFF; clone_size: .; j_call: TRBJ1-4; v_call: TRBV19; d_call: .
cdr3_nt: TGTGCCAGCAGTTCCGGGCCCCTAACGGGTGAAGCTTTCTTT; cdr3_aa: CASSSGPLTGEAFF; clone_size: .; j_call: TRBJ1-1; v_call: TRBV2; d_call: .
cdr3_nt: TGTGTCAGCAGTTCCCTACAGGGGCCAGATACGCAGTATTTT; cdr3_aa: CVSSSLQGPDTQYF; clone_size: .; j_call: TRBJ2-3; v_call: TRBV27; d_call: TRBD1
cdr3_nt: TGTGCCAGCTCACCACCGAACTCTGGGGTAGGAGAAGCTTTCTTT; cdr3_aa: CASSPPNSGVGEAFF; clone_size: .; j_call: TRBJ1-1; v_call: TRBV18; d_call: .
cdr3_nt: TGTGCCAGCAGCTACCCGGAACTAGCGGGGGGGCCGGAGACCCAGTACTTC; cdr3_aa: CASSYPELAGGPETQYF; clone_size: .; j_call: TRBJ2-5; v_call: TRBV5-6; d_call: TRBD2
cdr3_nt: TGTGCCAGCTCACCCGGACAGGGGTCCTACGAGCAGTACTTC; cdr3_aa: CASSPGQGSYEQYF; clone_size: .; j_call: TRBJ2-7; v_call: TRBV18; d_call: TRBD1
cdr3_nt: TGTGCCAGCAGTCCCCTAGGAGACTTCGAGCAGTACTTC; cdr3_aa: CASSPLGDFEQYF; clone_size: .; j_call: TRBJ2-7; v_call: TRBV6-1; d_call: .
cdr3_nt: TGTGCCAGCGCCGAGGCCAGGAACACTGAAGCTTTCTTT; cdr3_aa: CASAEARNTEAFF; clone_size: .; j_call: TRBJ1-1; v_call: TRBV18; d_call: .
cdr3_nt: TGCAGCGCCGTCCCTAGGGACAGGGCCCCAGAGACCCAGTACTTC; cdr3_aa: CSAVPRDRAPETQYF; clone_size: .; j_call: TRBJ2-5; v_call: TRBV29-1; d_call: TRBD1
cdr3_nt: TGTGCCAGTACCCAGACTCACCCCTCGAATGAGCAGTTCTTC; cdr3_aa: CASTQTHPSNEQFF; clone_size: .; j_call: TRBJ2-1; v_call: TRBV19; d_call: .
cdr3_nt: TGTGCCAGCCGACTGGGGGGGATTAGCACAGATACGCAGTATTTT; cdr3_aa: CASRLGGISTDTQYF; clone_size: .; j_call: TRBJ2-3; v_call: TRBV6-5; d_call: TRBD2
cdr3_nt: TGTGCCAGCAGCCCGGGGACAGGCTATGGCTACACCTTC; cdr3_aa: CASSPGTGYGYTF; clone_size: .; j_call: TRBJ1-2; v_call: TRBV5-6; d_call: TRBD1
cdr3_nt: TGCGCCAGCAGCCAAGATAGGTACTATGAGCAGTTCTTC; cdr3_aa: CASSQDRYYEQFF; clone_size: .; j_call: TRBJ2-1; v_call: TRBV4-1; d_call: .
cdr3_nt: TGTGCCAGCAGTGTTGCCCCGGGTAATGAGCAGTTCTTC; cdr3_aa: CASSVAPGNEQFF; clone_size: .; j_call: TRBJ2-1; v_call: TRBV5-5; d_call: .
cdr3_nt: TGCGCCAGCACCGGGGGCGGTTACAATGAGCAGTTCTTC; cdr3_aa: CASTGGGYNEQFF; clone_size: .; j_call: TRBJ2-1; v_call: TRBV5-1; d_call: .
cdr3_nt: TGTGCCAGCAGCTTAGCGGGACAGGGGGTGCCTTATAGCAATCAGCCCCAGCATTTT; cdr3_aa: CASSLAGQGVPYSNQPQHF; clone_size: .; j_call: TRBJ1-5; v_call: TRBV11-2; d_call: TRBD1
cdr3_nt: TGTGCCAGTAGTGCCCGCCAGGGTGGCTCCTACAATGAGCAGTTCTTC; cdr3_aa: CASSARQGGSYNEQFF; clone_size: .; j_call: TRBJ2-1; v_call: TRBV19; d_call: .
cdr3_nt: TGCGCCAGCAGCCAAGACGCTAGCGGGGGGGCGGGAAAGCAGTTCTTC; cdr3_aa: CASSQDASGGAGKQFF; clone_size: .; j_call: TRBJ2-1; v_call: TRBV4-3; d_call: TRBD2
cdr3_nt: TGTGCTAGCAGCCCAGGGCCTTCTGGAAACACCATATATTTT; cdr3_aa: CASSPGPSGNTIYF; clone_size: .; j_call: TRBJ1-3; v_call: TRBV7-7; d_call: .
cdr3_nt: TGTGCCAGCAGTGAAAACAGAGTTGGCTACACCTTC; cdr3_aa: CASSENRVGYTF; clone_size: .; j_call: TRBJ1-2; v_call: TRBV6-1; d_call: .
cdr3_nt: TGCAGCGTTGAAAGGGCTAGCGGAAGGGGAGAGACCCAGTACTTC; cdr3_aa: CSVERASGRGETQYF; clone_size: .; j_call: TRBJ2-5; v_call: TRBV29-1; d_call: TRBD2
cdr3_nt: TGTGCCAGCTCAAAACAGACTTCCTCAGCTAACTATGGCTACACCTTC; cdr3_aa: CASSKQTSSANYGYTF; clone_size: .; j_call: TRBJ1-2; v_call: TRBV18; d_call: .
cdr3_nt: TGTGCCTGGAGTAGGGTTTGGGACAGCCTTAATGAAAAACTGTTTTTT; cdr3_aa: CAWSRVWDSLNEKLFF; clone_size: once; j_call: TRBJ1-4; v_call: TRBV30; d_call: TRBD1
cdr3_nt: TGCGCCAGCAGCTTAGGAGGCGGGGGTTCCGAGCAGTACTTC; cdr3_aa: CASSLGGGGSEQYF; clone_size: .; j_call: TRBJ2-7; v_call: TRBV5-1; d_call: TRBD2
cdr3_nt: TGTGCCAGCTCCCTGACGGGGACGGTAGGGGCCAACGTCCTGACTTTC; cdr3_aa: CASSLTGTVGANVLTF; clone_size: once; j_call: TRBJ2-6; v_call: TRBV18; d_call: .
cdr3_nt: TGTGCCTGGAAAAAGGGGGCTCAGAATTCACCCCTCCACTTT; cdr3_aa: CAWKKGAQNSPLHF; clone_size: .; j_call: TRBJ1-6; v_call: TRBV30; d_call: TRBD1
cdr3_nt: TGTGCCAGCAGTGGCCCGTTCCGGGCTCAATGGACCCAGTACTTC; cdr3_aa: CASSGPFRAQWTQYF; clone_size: .; j_call: TRBJ2-5; v_call: TRBV6-4; d_call: .
cdr3_nt: TGTGCCAGCAGCGCGGACAGGGGATTTGGCTACACCTTC; cdr3_aa: CASSADRGFGYTF; clone_size: .; j_call: TRBJ1-2; v_call: TRBV6-1; d_call: TRBD1
cdr3_nt: TGTGCCTGGAGTGCCTCGACAGGGGCCTATGGCTACACCTTC; cdr3_aa: CAWSASTGAYGYTF; clone_size: .; j_call: TRBJ1-2; v_call: TRBV30; d_call: TRBD1
cdr3_nt: TGTGCCAGCAGCCCCCACAAGAGCTCCTGCAATGAGCAGTTCTTC; cdr3_aa: CASSPHKSSCNEQFF; clone_size: .; j_call: TRBJ2-1; v_call: TRBV9; d_call: .
cdr3_nt: TGTGCCAGCAGCTTAGGGGCAGGGATCAATCAGCCCCAGCATTTT; cdr3_aa: CASSLGAGINQPQHF; clone_size: .; j_call: TRBJ1-5; v_call: TRBV7-6; d_call: .
cdr3_nt: TGTGCCAGTAGTATGGGGGCAGGGGTTATTAACACCGGGGAGCTGTTTTTT; cdr3_aa: CASSMGAGVINTGELFF; clone_size: .; j_call: TRBJ2-2; v_call: TRBV19; d_call: .